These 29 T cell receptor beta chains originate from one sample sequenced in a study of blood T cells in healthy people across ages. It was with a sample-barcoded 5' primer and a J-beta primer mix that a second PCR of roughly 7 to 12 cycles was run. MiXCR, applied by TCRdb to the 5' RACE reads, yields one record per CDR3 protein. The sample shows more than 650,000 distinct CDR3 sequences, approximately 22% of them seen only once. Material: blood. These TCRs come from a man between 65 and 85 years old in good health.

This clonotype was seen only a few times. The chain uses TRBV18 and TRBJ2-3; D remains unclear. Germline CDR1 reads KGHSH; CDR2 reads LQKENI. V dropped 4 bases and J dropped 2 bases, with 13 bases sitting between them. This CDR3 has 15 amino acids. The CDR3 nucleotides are TGTGCCAGCTCACTTCGAGAGGCCTTCACAGATACGCAGTATTTT. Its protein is CASSLREAFTDTQYF.

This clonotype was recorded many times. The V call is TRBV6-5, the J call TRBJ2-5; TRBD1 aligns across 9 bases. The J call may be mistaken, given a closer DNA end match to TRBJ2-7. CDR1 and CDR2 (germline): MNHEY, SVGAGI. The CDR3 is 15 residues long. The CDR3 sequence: CASSYHETGGYEQYF. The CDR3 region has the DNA TGTGCCAGCAGTTACCATGAGACAGGGGGCTACGAGCAGTACTTC.

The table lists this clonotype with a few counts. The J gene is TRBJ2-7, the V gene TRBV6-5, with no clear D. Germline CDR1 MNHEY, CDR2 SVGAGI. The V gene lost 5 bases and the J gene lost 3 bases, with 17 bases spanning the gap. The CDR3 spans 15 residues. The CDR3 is CASSKIQSIGYEQYF. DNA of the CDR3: TGTGCCAGCAGTAAAATCCAGAGTATCGGCTACGAGCAGTACTTC.

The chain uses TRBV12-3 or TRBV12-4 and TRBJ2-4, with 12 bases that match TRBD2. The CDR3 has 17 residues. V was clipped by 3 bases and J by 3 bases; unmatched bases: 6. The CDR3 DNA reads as TGTGCCAGCAGTTTTACGGGACTAGCGGGTGACAAAAACATTCAGTACTTC. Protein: CASSFTGLAGDKNIQYF.

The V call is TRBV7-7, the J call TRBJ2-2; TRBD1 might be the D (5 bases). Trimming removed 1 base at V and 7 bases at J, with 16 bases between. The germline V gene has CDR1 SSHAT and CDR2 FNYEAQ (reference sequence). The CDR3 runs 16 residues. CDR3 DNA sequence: TGTGCCAGCAGCTTAGTATTCAGGGCCGGAAACGGGGAGCTGTTTTTT. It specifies CASSLVFRAGNGELFF.

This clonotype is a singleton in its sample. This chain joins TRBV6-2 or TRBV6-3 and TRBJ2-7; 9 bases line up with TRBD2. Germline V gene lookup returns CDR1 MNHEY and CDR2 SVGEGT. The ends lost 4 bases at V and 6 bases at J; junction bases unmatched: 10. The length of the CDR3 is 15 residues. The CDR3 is CASSSGTSRPREQYF. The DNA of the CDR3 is TGTGCCAGCAGTTCCGGGACTAGCAGGCCTCGCGAGCAGTACTTC.

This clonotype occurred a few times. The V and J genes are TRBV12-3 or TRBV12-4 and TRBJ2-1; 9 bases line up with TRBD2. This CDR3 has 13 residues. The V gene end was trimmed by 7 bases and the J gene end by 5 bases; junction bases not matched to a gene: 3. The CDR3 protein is CASTRLADNEQFF. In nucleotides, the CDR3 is TGTGCCAGCACCCGACTAGCGGACAATGAGCAGTTCTTC.

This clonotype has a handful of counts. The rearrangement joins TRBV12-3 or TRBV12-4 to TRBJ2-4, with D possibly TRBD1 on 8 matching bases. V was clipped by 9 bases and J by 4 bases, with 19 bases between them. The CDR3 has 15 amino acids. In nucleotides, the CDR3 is TGTGCCAGTACGCCAGGGGGCGGGGGTAAAAACATTCAGTACTTC. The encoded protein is CASTPGGGGKNIQYF.

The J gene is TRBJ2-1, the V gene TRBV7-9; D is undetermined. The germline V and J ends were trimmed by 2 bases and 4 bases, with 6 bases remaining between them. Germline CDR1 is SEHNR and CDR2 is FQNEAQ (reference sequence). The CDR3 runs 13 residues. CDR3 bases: TGTGCCAGCAGCTTATTCGGATACAATGAGCAGTTCTTC. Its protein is CASSLFGYNEQFF.

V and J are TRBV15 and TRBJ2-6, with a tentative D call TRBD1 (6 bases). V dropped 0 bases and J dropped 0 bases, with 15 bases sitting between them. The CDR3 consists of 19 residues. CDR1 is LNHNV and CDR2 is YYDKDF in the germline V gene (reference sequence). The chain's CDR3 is CATSRDRAKTGSGANVLTF. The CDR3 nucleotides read TGTGCCACCAGCAGAGATCGGGCCAAGACAGGCTCTGGGGCCAACGTCCTGACTTTC.

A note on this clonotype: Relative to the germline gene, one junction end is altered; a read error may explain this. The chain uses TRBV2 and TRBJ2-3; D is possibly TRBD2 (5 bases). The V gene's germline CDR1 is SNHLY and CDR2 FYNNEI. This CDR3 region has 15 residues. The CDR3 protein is CASSALGGPTDSQYF. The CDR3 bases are TGTGCCAGCAGTGCCCTTGGCGGGCCCACAGATTCGCAGTATTTT.

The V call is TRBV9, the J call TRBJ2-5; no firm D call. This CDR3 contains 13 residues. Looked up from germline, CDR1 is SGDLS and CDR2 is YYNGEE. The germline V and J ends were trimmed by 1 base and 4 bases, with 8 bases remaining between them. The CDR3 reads CASSVPPTETQYF. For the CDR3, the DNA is TGTGCCAGCAGCGTACCTCCGACAGAGACCCAGTACTTC.

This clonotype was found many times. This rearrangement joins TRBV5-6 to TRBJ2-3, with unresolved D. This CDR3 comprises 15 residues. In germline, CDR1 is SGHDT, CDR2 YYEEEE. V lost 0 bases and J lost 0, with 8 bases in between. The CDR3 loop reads CASSLGGGSTDTQYF. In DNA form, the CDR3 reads TGTGCCAGCAGCTTGGGTGGCGGAAGCACAGATACGCAGTATTTT.

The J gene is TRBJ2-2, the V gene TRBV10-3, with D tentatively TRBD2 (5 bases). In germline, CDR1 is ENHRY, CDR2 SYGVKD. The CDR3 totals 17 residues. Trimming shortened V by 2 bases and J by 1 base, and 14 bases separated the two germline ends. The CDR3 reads CAISEGPGYRNTGELFF. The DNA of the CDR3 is TGTGCCATCAGTGAGGGCCCGGGGTATCGGAACACCGGGGAGCTGTTTTTT.

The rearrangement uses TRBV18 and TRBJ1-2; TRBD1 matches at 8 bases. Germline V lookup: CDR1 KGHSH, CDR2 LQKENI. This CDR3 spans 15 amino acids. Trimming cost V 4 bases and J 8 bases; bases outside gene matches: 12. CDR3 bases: TGTGCCAGCTCACAACTCCCGGACAGGGCTAACGGCTACACCTTC. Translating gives CASSQLPDRANGYTF.

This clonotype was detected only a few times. The CDR3, as DNA: TGTGCCAGCAGTTACTCGGTGGCGATCTCCTACAATGAGCAGTTCTTC. Translating it yields CASSYSVAISYNEQFF. V gene TRBV6-5 combines with J gene TRBJ2-1; D is undetermined. Germline assignment: CDR1 MNHEY and CDR2 SVGAGI. The CDR3 is made up of 16 amino acids. Trimming pared 0 bases from V and 0 bases from J, leaving 9 bases between.

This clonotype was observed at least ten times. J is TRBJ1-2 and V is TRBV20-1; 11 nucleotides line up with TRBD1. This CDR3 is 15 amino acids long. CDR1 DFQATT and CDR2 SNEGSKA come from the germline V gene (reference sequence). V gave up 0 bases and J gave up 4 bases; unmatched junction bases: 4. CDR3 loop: CSARDNGQGAYGYTF. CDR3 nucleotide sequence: TGCAGTGCTAGAGATAACGGACAGGGGGCCTATGGCTACACCTTC.

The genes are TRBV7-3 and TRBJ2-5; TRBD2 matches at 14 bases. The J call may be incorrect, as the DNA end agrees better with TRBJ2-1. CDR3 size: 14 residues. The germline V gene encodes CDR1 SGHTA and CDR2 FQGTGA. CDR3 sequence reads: CGPGTSGSRDEQFF. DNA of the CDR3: TGTGGACCTGGGACTAGCGGGAGTCGAGATGAGCAGTTCTTC.

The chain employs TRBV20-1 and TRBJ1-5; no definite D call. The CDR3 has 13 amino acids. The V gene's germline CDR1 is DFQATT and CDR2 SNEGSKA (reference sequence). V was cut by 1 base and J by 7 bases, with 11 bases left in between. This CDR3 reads CSARGEGDQPQHF. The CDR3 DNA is TGCAGTGCTAGAGGGGAGGGTGACCAGCCCCAGCATTTT.

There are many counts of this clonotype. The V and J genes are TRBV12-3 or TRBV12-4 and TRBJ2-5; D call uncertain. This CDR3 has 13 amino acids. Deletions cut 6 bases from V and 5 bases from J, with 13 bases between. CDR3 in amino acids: CASSRDIRETQYF. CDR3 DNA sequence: TGTGCCAGCAGCCGAGATATACGGGAGACCCAGTACTTC.

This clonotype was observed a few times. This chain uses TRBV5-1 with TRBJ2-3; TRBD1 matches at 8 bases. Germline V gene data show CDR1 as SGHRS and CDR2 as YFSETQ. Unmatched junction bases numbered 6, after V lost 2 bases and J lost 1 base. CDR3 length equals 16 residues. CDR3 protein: CASSFRETGGTDTQYF. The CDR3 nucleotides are TGCGCCAGCAGCTTCCGGGAGACAGGGGGCACAGATACGCAGTATTTT.

The CDR3 protein is CASSLIAGAGEQYF. DNA of the CDR3: TGTGCCAGCAGCTTAATTGCAGGGGCAGGCGAGCAGTACTTC. This chain connects TRBV7-3 to TRBJ2-7; possible D gene TRBD1, 6 bases. V was pared by 1 base and J by 6 bases, with 13 bases between. The germline V gene encodes CDR1 SGHTA and CDR2 FQGTGA. This CDR3 is built from 14 residues.

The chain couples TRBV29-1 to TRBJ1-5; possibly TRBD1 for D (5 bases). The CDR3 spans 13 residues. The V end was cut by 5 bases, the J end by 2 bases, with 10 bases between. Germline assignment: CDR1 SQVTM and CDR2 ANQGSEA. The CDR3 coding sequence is TGCAGCGTTCGGGTAGGGGGCAATCAGCCCCAGCATTTT. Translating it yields CSVRVGGNQPQHF.

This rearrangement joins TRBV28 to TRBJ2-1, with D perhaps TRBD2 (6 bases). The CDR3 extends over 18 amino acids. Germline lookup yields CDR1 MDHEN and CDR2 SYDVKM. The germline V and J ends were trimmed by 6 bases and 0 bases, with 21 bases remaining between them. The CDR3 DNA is TGTGCCAGCAGAGTCCCTGTGGGCGGGGCGCGCTCCTACAATGAGCAGTTCTTC. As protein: CASRVPVGGARSYNEQFF.

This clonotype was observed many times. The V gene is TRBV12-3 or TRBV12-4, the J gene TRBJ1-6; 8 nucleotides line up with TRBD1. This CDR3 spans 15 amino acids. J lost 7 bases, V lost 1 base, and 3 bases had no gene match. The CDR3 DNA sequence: TGTGCCAGCAGTTTAGACACAGGGGGAAATTCACCCCTCCACTTT. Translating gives CASSLDTGGNSPLHF.

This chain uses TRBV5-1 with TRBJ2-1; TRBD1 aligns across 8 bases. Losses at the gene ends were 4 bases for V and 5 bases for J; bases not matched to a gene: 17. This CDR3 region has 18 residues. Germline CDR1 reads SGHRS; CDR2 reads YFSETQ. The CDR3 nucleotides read TGCGCCAGCAGCCTCCGGGACAGGACAAGTATTTCCCACAATGAGCAGTTCTTC. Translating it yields CASSLRDRTSISHNEQFF.

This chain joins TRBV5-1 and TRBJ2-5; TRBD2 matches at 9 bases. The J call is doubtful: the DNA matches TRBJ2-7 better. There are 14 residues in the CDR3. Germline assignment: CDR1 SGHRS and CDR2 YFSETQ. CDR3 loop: CASSSGTSRTEQYF. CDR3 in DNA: TGCGCCAGCAGCTCAGGGACTAGCAGAACCGAGCAGTACTTC.

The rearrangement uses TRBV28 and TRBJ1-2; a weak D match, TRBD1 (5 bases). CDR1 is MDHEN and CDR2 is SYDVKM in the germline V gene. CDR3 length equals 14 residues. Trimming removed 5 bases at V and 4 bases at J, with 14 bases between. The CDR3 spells CASSGLVQGYGYTF. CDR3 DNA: TGTGCCAGCAGTGGCCTGGTGCAGGGCTATGGCTACACCTTC.

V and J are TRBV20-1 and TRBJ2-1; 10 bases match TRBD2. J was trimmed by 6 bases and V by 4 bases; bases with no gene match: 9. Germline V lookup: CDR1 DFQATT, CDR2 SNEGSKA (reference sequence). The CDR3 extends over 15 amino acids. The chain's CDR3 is CSAIRLAGVSNEQFF. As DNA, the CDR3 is TGCAGTGCTATCCGTCTAGCGGGAGTCAGCAATGAGCAGTTCTTC.